The next 10 T cell receptor beta chains were all read from a single sample in a study of cytomegalovirus exposure and HLA in healthy donors (dated by TCRdb to 2016 to 2017). Library prep was done by the immunoSEQ multiplex PCR assay. For the multiplex PCR, a mixture combining 60 forward primers for TCR Vbeta segments and 13 reverse primers for TCR Jbeta segments was used. TCRdb re-hosts the immuneACCESS table, in-frame sequences only. Its copies lack some clones; in the studies checked, an unresolved V gene accounts for under half of them, and the cause for the rest is not known. Across this sample there are roughly 130,000 clones, with more than 55% seen only once. The ten largest clones represent 6.5% of the sample. Sequencing was carried out using PBMCs. The receptors were gathered from a woman in her sixties in good health and CMV-seronegative.

CDR3 in amino acids: CASTAGNQPQHF. DNA of the CDR3: TGTGCCAGTACGGCGGGGAATCAGCCCCAGCATTTT. The chain recombines TRBV19 with TRBJ1-5; D gene unclear. The CDR3 has 12 residues. V was pared by 7 bases and J by 4 bases, with 8 bases between. Germline loops: CDR1 LNHDA, CDR2 SQIVND (reference sequence).

The chain joins TRBV19 to TRBJ1-1; 7 nucleotides align to TRBD1. In germline, CDR1 is LNHDA, CDR2 SQIVND (reference sequence). Losses at the gene ends were 6 bases for V and 2 bases for J; bases not matched to a gene: 6. The CDR3 covers 14 residues. CDR3 loop: CASSPGQVNTEAFF. DNA for the CDR3: TGTGCCAGTAGCCCCGGACAGGTTAACACTGAAGCTTTCTTT. The full variable domain, in which reference TRBV19 and TRBJ1-1 provide the parts outside the CDR3, is DGGITQSPKYLFRKEGQNVTLSCEQNLNHDAMYWYRQDPGQGLRLIYYSQIVNDFQKGDIAEGYSVSREKKESFPLTVTSAQKNPTAFYLCASSPGQVNTEAFFGQGTRLTVV.

This chain's CDR3 is CATTFGGGSEQYF. As DNA, the CDR3 is TGTGCCACCACCTTTGGCGGGGGGAGCGAGCAGTACTTC. This chain uses TRBV6-5 with TRBJ2-7; 8 nucleotides line up with TRBD2. Trimming removed 10 bases from V and 6 bases from J; junction bases left unmatched: 11. Germline V gives CDR1 MNHEY, CDR2 SVGAGI. This CDR3 contains 13 residues.

The chain combines TRBV4-3 with TRBJ1-4; D may be TRBD1 (5 bases). This CDR3 comprises 17 residues. V shed 1 base and J shed 5 bases, with 17 bases lying between them. CDR1 and CDR2 from the germline V gene are LGHNA and YSLEER. CDR3: CASSQGAARGSNEKLFF. CDR3 sequence (DNA): TGCGCCAGCAGCCAAGGGGCAGCTAGGGGTTCCAATGAAAAACTGTTTTTT.

The genes are TRBV2 and TRBJ1-2; weak D call: TRBD1 (5 bases). Germline CDR1 SNHLY, CDR2 FYNNEI. Trimming removed 6 bases from V and 1 base from J, with 12 bases in between. This CDR3 has 14 residues. CDR3 DNA sequence: TGTGCCAGCAGGACCCCGACAGTTAACTATGGCTACACCTTC. This gives the protein CASRTPTVNYGYTF.

This rearrangement joins TRBV28 to TRBJ2-7, with D uncertain. The V gene's germline CDR1 is MDHEN and CDR2 SYDVKM. CDR3 length equals 10 residues. V was pared by 9 bases and J by 3 bases, with 6 bases between. The CDR3 bases are TGTGCCAGTGCCGGCTACGAGCAGTACTTC. Its translation: CASAGYEQYF.

The CDR3 region has the DNA TGTGCCAGCCACCAGGGGGCAGGCGAGCAGTACTTC. Its protein is CASHQGAGEQYF. V gene TRBV5-4 combines with J gene TRBJ2-7; TRBD1 aligns across 8 bases. Unmatched junction bases numbered 6, after V lost 7 bases and J lost 6 bases. Germline lookup yields CDR1 SGHNT and CDR2 YYREEE (reference sequence). The CDR3 has 12 residues.

V is TRBV6-1 and J is TRBJ1-2; no clear D. The CDR3 runs to 15 residues. Germline CDR1 is MNHNS and CDR2 is SASEGT. V was trimmed by 2 bases and J by 0 bases, leaving 10 bases between them. CDR3 residues: CASSELETANYGYTF. The CDR3 region has the DNA TGTGCCAGCAGTGAATTGGAAACAGCTAACTATGGCTACACCTTC.

CDR3 sequence: CASTSSGSWDEQFF. CDR3 sequence (DNA): TGTGCCAGCACCTCAAGCGGGAGTTGGGATGAGCAGTTCTTC. The V and J genes are TRBV2 and TRBJ2-1, with TRBD2 matching 8 bases. With V trimmed by 7 bases and J by 8 bases, 10 bases remained unmatched. CDR3 length equals 14 residues. Germline CDR1 reads SNHLY; CDR2 reads FYNNEI.

The genes are TRBV19 and TRBJ2-2; the match to TRBD1 covers 7 bases. In germline, CDR1 is LNHDA, CDR2 SQIVND (reference sequence). This CDR3 has 16 amino acids. Trimming at V came to 3 bases and at J to 4 bases, leaving 8 bases not matched to a gene. CDR3 nucleotides: TGTGCCAGTAGTATCCCGACAGGGTGGGGCACCGGGGAGCTGTTTTTT. The encoded protein is CASSIPTGWGTGELFF.